Listed below are T cell receptor beta chains from one sample, sequenced in a study of blood T cell repertoires in COVID-19. The table came from immunoSEQ multiplex PCR; TCRdb's copy has only in-frame clones and leaves some out. Of about 100,000 clones listed, around four fifths are singletons. The sequenced sample consisted of peripheral blood. These receptor sequences come from a man in his 70s with active or convalescent COVID-19. CDR3s include the opening cysteine and the closing phenylalanine or tryptophan. A D gene is named only where the DNA matches it firmly. Not every row has a clone size; where given, it reads once, few, many or a size class.

CDR3 protein: CASSTGSSYNEQFF
CDR3 DNA: TGTGCCAGCTCCACAGGGAGCTCCTACAATGAGCAGTTCTTC
J gene: TRBJ2-1
V gene: TRBV6-5
clone size: .
D gene: .

CDR3 protein: CASTLGHVSYEQYF
CDR3 DNA: TGTGCCAGCACCCTAGGACACGTCTCCTACGAGCAGTACTTC
J gene: TRBJ2-7
V gene: TRBV6-6
clone size: .
D gene: .

CDR3 protein: CASSPAGENGYTF
CDR3 DNA: TGTGCCAGCAGCCCAGCGGGGGAAAATGGCTACACCTTC
J gene: TRBJ1-2
V gene: TRBV9
clone size: .
D gene: .

CDR3 protein: CASSLAGRPNQPQHF
CDR3 DNA: TGTGCCAGCAGCTTGGCGGGCAGGCCCAATCAGCCCCAGCATTTT
J gene: TRBJ1-5
V gene: TRBV7-2
clone size: .
D gene: .

CDR3 protein: CASSPRLDRNTEAFF
CDR3 DNA: TGTGCCAGCAGCCCTAGACTCGACAGGAACACTGAAGCTTTCTTT
J gene: TRBJ1-1
V gene: TRBV7-6
clone size: .
D gene: .

CDR3 protein: CSTQTQGFSEAFF
CDR3 DNA: TGCAGCACCCAGACCCAGGGGTTTTCTGAAGCTTTCTTT
J gene: TRBJ1-1
V gene: TRBV29-1
clone size: few
D gene: .

CDR3 protein: CASSLSGGVGANVLTF
CDR3 DNA: TGCGCCAGCAGCTTGTCTGGCGGGGTTGGGGCCAACGTCCTGACTTTC
J gene: TRBJ2-6
V gene: TRBV5-1
clone size: .
D gene: .

CDR3 protein: CASSQGGTSGRGWETQYF
CDR3 DNA: TGCGCCAGCAGCCAAGGGGGGACTAGCGGGAGGGGTTGGGAGACCCAGTACTTC
J gene: TRBJ2-5
V gene: TRBV4-1
clone size: .
D gene: TRBD2

CDR3 protein: CATRTFEGTTNEKLFF
CDR3 DNA: TGTGCCACCAGGACTTTCGAGGGAACAACTAATGAAAAACTGTTTTTT
J gene: TRBJ1-4
V gene: TRBV15
clone size: .
D gene: .

CDR3 protein: CATSDTGTTDTQYF
CDR3 DNA: TGTGCCACCAGTGATACAGGGACCACAGATACGCAGTATTTT
J gene: TRBJ2-3
V gene: TRBV24-1
clone size: .
D gene: .

CDR3 protein: CASSLLAGGPKETQYF
CDR3 DNA: TGTGCCAGCAGCTTATTAGCGGGGGGGCCCAAAGAGACCCAGTACTTC
J gene: TRBJ2-5
V gene: TRBV7-8
clone size: .
D gene: TRBD2

CDR3 protein: CASSWGQRYEQYF
CDR3 DNA: TGTGCCAGCAGCTGGGGACAGCGCTACGAGCAGTACTTC
J gene: TRBJ2-7
V gene: TRBV7-8
clone size: .
D gene: TRBD1

CDR3 protein: CASSQEGIADYEQYF
CDR3 DNA: TGCGCCAGCAGCCAAGAGGGAATAGCGGACTACGAGCAGTACTTC
J gene: TRBJ2-7
V gene: TRBV4-1
clone size: .
D gene: .

CDR3 protein: CASIKQQETQYF
CDR3 DNA: TGTGCCAGCATTAAACAGCAAGAGACCCAGTACTTC
J gene: TRBJ2-5
V gene: TRBV25-1
clone size: .
D gene: .

CDR3 protein: CASSPPLAGDYEQYF
CDR3 DNA: TGTGCCAGCAGCCCGCCACTAGCGGGGGACTACGAGCAGTACTTC
J gene: TRBJ2-7
V gene: TRBV28
clone size: .
D gene: TRBD2

CDR3 protein: CASSGGGTSGQPQHF
CDR3 DNA: TGTGCCAGCAGCGGGGGGGGAACGTCAGGTCAGCCCCAGCATTTT
J gene: TRBJ1-5
V gene: TRBV7-9
clone size: once
D gene: .

CDR3 protein: CASRPGQGNSPLHF
CDR3 DNA: TGTGCCAGCAGACCGGGACAGGGGAATTCACCCCTCCACTTT
J gene: TRBJ1-6
V gene: TRBV6-6
clone size: .
D gene: TRBD1

CDR3 protein: CATARTGGNQPQHF
CDR3 DNA: TGTGCCACCGCACGGACAGGGGGCAATCAGCCCCAGCATTTT
J gene: TRBJ1-5
V gene: TRBV24-1
clone size: .
D gene: TRBD1

CDR3 protein: CASRRQGGEQYF
CDR3 DNA: TGTGCCAGCAGGAGACAGGGCGGCGAGCAGTACTTC
J gene: TRBJ2-7
V gene: TRBV3-1/TRBV3-2
clone size: .
D gene: TRBD1

CDR3 protein: CASSVVPTAAFTDTQYF
CDR3 DNA: TGTGCCAGCAGCGTAGTCCCTACTGCTGCGTTCACAGATACGCAGTATTTT
J gene: TRBJ2-3
V gene: TRBV9
clone size: .
D gene: .

CDR3 protein: CASSVQFYEQYF
CDR3 DNA: TGTGCCAGCAGTGTGCAGTTCTACGAGCAGTACTTC
J gene: TRBJ2-7
V gene: TRBV2
clone size: few
D gene: .

CDR3 protein: CATSSLRINEQFF
CDR3 DNA: TGTGCCACCAGCAGTCTAAGAATTAATGAGCAGTTCTTC
J gene: TRBJ2-1
V gene: TRBV15
clone size: few
D gene: .

CDR3 protein: CASSQDIPTRGSYEQYF
CDR3 DNA: TGTGCCAGCAGCCAAGATATCCCCACGCGGGGCTCCTACGAGCAGTACTTC
J gene: TRBJ2-7
V gene: TRBV4-2
clone size: .
D gene: .

CDR3 protein: CASSRQGSTSGLGSQYF
CDR3 DNA: TGTGCCAGCAGCCGACAGGGGTCGACTAGCGGGCTTGGGTCCCAGTACTTC
J gene: TRBJ2-5
V gene: TRBV3-1/TRBV3-2
clone size: .
D gene: TRBD2

CDR3 protein: CASSPWQGPYEQYF
CDR3 DNA: TGTGCCAGCTCACCGTGGCAGGGTCCCTACGAGCAGTACTTC
J gene: TRBJ2-7
V gene: TRBV18
clone size: .
D gene: .

CDR3 protein: CASSRQIDRDSGNTIYF
CDR3 DNA: TGTGCCAGCAGTAGGCAGATTGACAGGGACTCTGGAAACACCATATATTTT
J gene: TRBJ1-3
V gene: TRBV2
clone size: .
D gene: TRBD1

CDR3 protein: CAWSADPGGVYGYTF
CDR3 DNA: TGTGCCTGGAGCGCTGACCCCGGAGGTGTTTATGGCTACACCTTC
J gene: TRBJ1-2
V gene: TRBV30
clone size: .
D gene: .

CDR3 protein: CASTGRGDYGYTF
CDR3 DNA: TGTGCCAGCACGGGCAGGGGCGACTATGGCTACACCTTC
J gene: TRBJ1-2
V gene: TRBV2
clone size: .
D gene: .

CDR3 protein: CASSSRGAPSYEQYF
CDR3 DNA: TGTGCCAGCAGTTCGCGGGGGGCCCCTTCCTACGAGCAGTACTTC
J gene: TRBJ2-7
V gene: TRBV5-4
clone size: .
D gene: TRBD2

CDR3 protein: CASSAVGPQETQYF
CDR3 DNA: TGTGCCAGCAGCGCAGTTGGGCCTCAAGAGACCCAGTACTTC
J gene: TRBJ2-5
V gene: TRBV7-9
clone size: .
D gene: .

CDR3 protein: CASSEGDTDTQYF
CDR3 DNA: TGTGCCAGCAGCGAAGGGGACACAGATACGCAGTATTTT
J gene: TRBJ2-3
V gene: TRBV9
clone size: .
D gene: .

CDR3 protein: CASSLGPGQGLAKNIQYF
CDR3 DNA: TGTGCCAGTAGTCTAGGACCGGGTCAAGGATTAGCCAAAAACATTCAGTACTTC
J gene: TRBJ2-4
V gene: TRBV19
clone size: .
D gene: .

CDR3 protein: CSVDSMNTEAFF
CDR3 DNA: TGCAGCGTCGACAGTATGAACACTGAAGCTTTCTTT
J gene: TRBJ1-1
V gene: TRBV29-1
clone size: once
D gene: .

CDR3 protein: CATSSDRATGELFF
CDR3 DNA: TGTGCCACCAGCTCCGACAGGGCCACCGGGGAGCTGTTTTTT
J gene: TRBJ2-2
V gene: TRBV24-1
clone size: .
D gene: TRBD1

CDR3 protein: CASSFLLLGLAAYNEQFF
CDR3 DNA: TGTGCCAGTAGTTTCCTCCTACTTGGACTAGCGGCCTACAATGAGCAGTTCTTC
J gene: TRBJ2-1
V gene: TRBV19
clone size: few
D gene: TRBD2

CDR3 protein: CASRLGGIGVYTF
CDR3 DNA: TGTGCCAGCAGATTAGGGGGAATTGGTGTCTACACCTTC
J gene: TRBJ1-2
V gene: TRBV6-5
clone size: .
D gene: .

CDR3 protein: CASRGVAEGAPLSGANVLTF
CDR3 DNA: TGTGCCAGTAGGGGGGTGGCAGAGGGGGCCCCCCTCTCTGGGGCCAACGTCCTGACTTTC
J gene: TRBJ2-6
V gene: TRBV19
clone size: .
D gene: TRBD1

CDR3 protein: CASRLGGQDYGYTF
CDR3 DNA: TGTGCCAGTAGGCTGGGTGGACAGGACTATGGCTACACCTTC
J gene: TRBJ1-2
V gene: TRBV19
clone size: few
D gene: TRBD1

CDR3 protein: CASSQDPLAVTGLGELFF
CDR3 DNA: TGCGCCAGCAGCCAAGACCCATTGGCGGTGACAGGGTTGGGGGAGCTGTTTTTT
J gene: TRBJ2-2
V gene: TRBV4-3
clone size: .
D gene: TRBD1

CDR3 protein: CASRTGAYNEQFF
CDR3 DNA: TGTGCCAGCAGGACGGGAGCCTACAATGAGCAGTTCTTC
J gene: TRBJ2-1
V gene: TRBV13
clone size: .
D gene: .

CDR3 protein: CASSQGQGRNYGYTF
CDR3 DNA: TGTGCCAGCAGCCAAGGACAGGGTCGTAACTATGGCTACACCTTC
J gene: TRBJ1-2
V gene: TRBV7-2
clone size: .
D gene: TRBD1